The present TCR beta chain was sequenced within a study of blood T cells in healthy people across ages. Trimming cost V 8 bases and J 11 bases; bases outside gene matches: 13. The CDR3 spans 13 residues. Per germline, CDR1 MNHEY and CDR2 SVGAGI. Findings and limits, study-wide: As age increased, TCR beta diversity per million T cells fell in a roughly linear fashion.

For the second PCR, which ran for about 6 to 11 cycles, a sample-barcoded 5' primer and a J-beta primer mix were used. A template-switch adaptor that had 12 random nucleotides put a tag on each cDNA molecule. A single record per CDR3 protein comes from TCRdb applying MiXCR to the 5' RACE reads. The data contain fewer than 2,000,000 distinct CDR3 sequences, approximately 39% of them singletons. For this clonotype: No antigen is known for it.

Specimen: blood. This sequence originates from a human donor in good health. The V gene is TRBV6-5, the J gene TRBJ1-1, with 8 bases fitting TRBD1. CDR3: CASWAPDREVAFF. DNA for the CDR3: TGTGCCAGCTGGGCCCCGGACAGGGAAGTGGCTTTCTTT.